This TCR beta chain comes out of a study of blood T cell repertoires in COVID-19. Study summary: Researchers got acute and convalescent COVID-19 samples from the United States, Italy and Spain. PBMCs, B-cell-depleted T cells, or T cells were the source of the cDNA or gDNA that made up the material.

Original processing methods: The assay estimated nucleated cells by amplifying reference gene primers. The protocol was immunoSEQ multiplex PCR, while the TCRdb copy is restricted to in-frame clones and leaves out a portion. V, J and clone size are those of that table, while D and trimming were read from the DNA. The sample shows tens of thousands of clones, 70% to 90% of them seen only once. This TCR came from a man in his sixties or seventies with active COVID-19. Sequences were obtained from peripheral blood.

DNA for the CDR3: TGTGCCAGCTCGCGTGGGGACACGTCCTACGAGCAGTACTTC. Its protein is CASSRGDTSYEQYF. This chain connects TRBV6-5 to TRBJ2-7; D might be TRBD1 (6 bases). This CDR3 has 14 amino acids. Germline V gene lookup returns CDR1 MNHEY and CDR2 SVGAGI. The V gene lost 8 bases and the J gene lost 1 base, with 15 bases spanning the gap.